This T cell receptor beta chain was recovered during a study of cytomegalovirus exposure and HLA in healthy donors. There are 20 residues in the CDR3. CDR1 and CDR2 from the germline V gene are SGHRS and YFSETQ. The ends lost 4 bases at V and 1 base at J; junction bases unmatched: 19. Profiling relied on immunoSEQ multiplex PCR, and the TCRdb table lists in-frame clones only, not all of them. The sample yields more than 95,000 clones, around 90% seen once. This clone occurred a few times. The specimen was PBMCs. This receptor was obtained from a woman aged 18-29 years in good health and CMV-seronegative. The rearrangement links TRBV5-1 to TRBJ2-3, with 9 bases identical to TRBD2. DNA for the CDR3: TGCGCCAGCAGCCTCAGGACGTTTATAGCGGGAGAGGGTCGCACAGATACGCAGTATTTT. Protein sequence: CASSLRTFIAGEGRTDTQYF.